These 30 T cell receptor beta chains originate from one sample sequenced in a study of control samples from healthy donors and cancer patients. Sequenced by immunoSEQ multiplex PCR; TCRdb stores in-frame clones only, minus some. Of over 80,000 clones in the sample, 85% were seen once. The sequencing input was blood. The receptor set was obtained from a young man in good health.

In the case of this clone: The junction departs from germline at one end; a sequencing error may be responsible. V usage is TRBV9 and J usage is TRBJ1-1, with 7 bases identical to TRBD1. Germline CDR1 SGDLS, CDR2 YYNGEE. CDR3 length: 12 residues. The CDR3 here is CASSPGQAVGDF. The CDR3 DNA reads TGTGCCAGCAGCCCCGGACAGGCTGTGGGGGACTTT.

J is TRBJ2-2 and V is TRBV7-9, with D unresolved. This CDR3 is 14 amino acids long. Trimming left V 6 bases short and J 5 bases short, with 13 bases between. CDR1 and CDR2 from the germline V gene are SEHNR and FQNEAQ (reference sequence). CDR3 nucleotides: TGTGCCAGCAGTTTTAGCCGGGTTACCGGGGAGCTGTTTTTT. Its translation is CASSFSRVTGELFF.

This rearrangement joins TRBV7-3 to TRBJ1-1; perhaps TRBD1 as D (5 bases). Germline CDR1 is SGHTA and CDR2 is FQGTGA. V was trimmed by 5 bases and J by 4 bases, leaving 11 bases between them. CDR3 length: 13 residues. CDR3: CASSPRQGTEAFF. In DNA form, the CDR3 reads TGTGCCAGCAGCCCAAGGCAGGGCACTGAAGCTTTCTTT.

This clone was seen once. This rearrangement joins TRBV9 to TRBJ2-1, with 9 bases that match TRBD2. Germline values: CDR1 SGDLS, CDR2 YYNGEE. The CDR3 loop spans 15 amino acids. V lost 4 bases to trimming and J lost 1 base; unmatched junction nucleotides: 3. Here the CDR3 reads CASSRAGGSYNEQFF. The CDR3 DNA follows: TGTGCCAGCAGCCGAGCGGGGGGATCCTACAATGAGCAGTTCTTC. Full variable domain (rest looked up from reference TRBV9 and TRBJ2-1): DSGVTQTPKHLITATGQRVTLRCSPRSGDLSVYWYQQSLDQGLQFLIQYYNGEERAKGNILERFSAQQFPDLHSELNLSSLELGDSALYFCASSRAGGSYNEQFFGPGTRLTVL.

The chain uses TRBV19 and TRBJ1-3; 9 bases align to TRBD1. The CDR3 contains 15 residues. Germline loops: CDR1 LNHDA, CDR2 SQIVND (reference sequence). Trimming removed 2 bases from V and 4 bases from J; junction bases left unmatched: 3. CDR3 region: CASSIRTGAGNTIYF. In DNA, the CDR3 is TGTGCCAGTAGTATACGGACAGGGGCAGGAAACACCATATATTTT. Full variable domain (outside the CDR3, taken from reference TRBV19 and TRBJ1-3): DGGITQSPKYLFRKEGQNVTLSCEQNLNHDAMYWYRQDPGQGLRLIYYSQIVNDFQKGDIAEGYSVSREKKESFPLTVTSAQKNPTAFYLCASSIRTGAGNTIYFGEGSWLTVV.

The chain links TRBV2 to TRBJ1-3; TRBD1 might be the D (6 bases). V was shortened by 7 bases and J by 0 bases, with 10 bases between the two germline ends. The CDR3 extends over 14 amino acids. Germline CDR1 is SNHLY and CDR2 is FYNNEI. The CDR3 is CASIGQYSGNTIYF. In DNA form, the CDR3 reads TGTGCCAGCATCGGACAGTACTCTGGAAACACCATATATTTT.

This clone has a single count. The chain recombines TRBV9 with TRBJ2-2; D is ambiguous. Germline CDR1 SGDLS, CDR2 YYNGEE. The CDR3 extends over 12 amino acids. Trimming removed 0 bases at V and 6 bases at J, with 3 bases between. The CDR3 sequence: CASSVASGELFF. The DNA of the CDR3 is TGTGCCAGCAGCGTAGCGTCCGGGGAGCTGTTTTTT. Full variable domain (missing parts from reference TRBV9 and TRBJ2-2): DSGVTQTPKHLITATGQRVTLRCSPRSGDLSVYWYQQSLDQGLQFLIQYYNGEERAKGNILERFSAQQFPDLHSELNLSSLELGDSALYFCASSVASGELFFGEGSRLTVL.

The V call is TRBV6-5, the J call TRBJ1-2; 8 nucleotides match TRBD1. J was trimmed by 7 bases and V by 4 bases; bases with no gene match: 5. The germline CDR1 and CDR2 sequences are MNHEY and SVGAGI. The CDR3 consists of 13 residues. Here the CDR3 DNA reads TGTGCCAGCAGTTCCGACAGGGGTGTTGGCTACACCTTC. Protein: CASSSDRGVGYTF.

CDR3 amino acids: CASSGRDRVKETQYF. The CDR3 DNA is TGTGCCAGCAGCGGACGGGACAGGGTTAAGGAGACCCAGTACTTC. The chain carries TRBV7-9 and TRBJ2-5, with 9 bases identical to TRBD1. Germline V gene data show CDR1 as SEHNR and CDR2 as FQNEAQ (reference sequence). J gave up 5 bases and V 5 bases, and 9 bases lay outside the gene matches. The CDR3 extends over 15 amino acids.

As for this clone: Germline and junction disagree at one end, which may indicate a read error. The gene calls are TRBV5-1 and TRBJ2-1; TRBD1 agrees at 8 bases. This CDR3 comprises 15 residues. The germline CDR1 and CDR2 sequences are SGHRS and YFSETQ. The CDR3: CVSSSPDRGTNEQFF. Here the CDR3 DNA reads TGCGTCAGCAGCTCCCCAGACAGGGGAACGAACGAGCAGTTCTTC.

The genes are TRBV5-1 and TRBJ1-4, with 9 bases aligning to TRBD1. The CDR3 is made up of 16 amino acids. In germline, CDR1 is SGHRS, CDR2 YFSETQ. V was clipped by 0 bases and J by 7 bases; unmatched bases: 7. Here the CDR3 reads CASSLAVGTGLEKLFF. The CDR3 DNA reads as TGCGCCAGCAGCTTGGCCGTAGGGACAGGGCTTGAAAAACTGTTTTTT. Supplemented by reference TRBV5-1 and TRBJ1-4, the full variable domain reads KAGVTQTPRYLIKTRGQQVTLSCSPISGHRSVSWYQQTPGQGLQFLFEYFSETQRNKGNFPGRFSGRQFSNSRSEMNVSTLELGDSALYLCASSLAVGTGLEKLFFGSGTQLSVL.

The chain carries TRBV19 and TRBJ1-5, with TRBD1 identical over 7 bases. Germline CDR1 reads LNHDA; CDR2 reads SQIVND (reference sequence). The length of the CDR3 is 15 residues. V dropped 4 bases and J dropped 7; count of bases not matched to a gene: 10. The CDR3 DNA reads TGTGCCAGTAGTACCTTCGACAGGGTAGGCCAGCCCCAGCATTTT. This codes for CASSTFDRVGQPQHF.

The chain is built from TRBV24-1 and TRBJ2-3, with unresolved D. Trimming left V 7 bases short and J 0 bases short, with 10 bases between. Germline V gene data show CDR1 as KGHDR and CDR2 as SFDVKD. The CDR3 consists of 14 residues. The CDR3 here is CATSLGASTDTQYF. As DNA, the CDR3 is TGTGCCACCAGCCTAGGAGCTAGCACAGATACGCAGTATTTT.

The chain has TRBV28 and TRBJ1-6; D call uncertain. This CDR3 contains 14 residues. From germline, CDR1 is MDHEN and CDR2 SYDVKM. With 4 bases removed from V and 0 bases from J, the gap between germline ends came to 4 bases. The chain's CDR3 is CASSSPSYNSPLHF. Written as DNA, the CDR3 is TGTGCCAGCAGTTCCCCCTCCTATAATTCACCCCTCCACTTT.

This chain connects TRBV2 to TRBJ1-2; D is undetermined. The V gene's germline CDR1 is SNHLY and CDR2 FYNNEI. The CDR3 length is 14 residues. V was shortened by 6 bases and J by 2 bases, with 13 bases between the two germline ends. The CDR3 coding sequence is TGTGCCAGCAGAGACCGGACCGCAAACTATGGCTACACCTTC. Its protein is CASRDRTANYGYTF.

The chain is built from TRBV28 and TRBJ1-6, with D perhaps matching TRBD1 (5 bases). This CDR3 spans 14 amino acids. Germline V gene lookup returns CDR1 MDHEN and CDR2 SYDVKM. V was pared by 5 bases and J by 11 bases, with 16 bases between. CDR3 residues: CASSARDGGPPLHF. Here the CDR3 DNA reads TGTGCCAGCAGTGCCCGGGACGGGGGTCCACCCCTCCACTTT.

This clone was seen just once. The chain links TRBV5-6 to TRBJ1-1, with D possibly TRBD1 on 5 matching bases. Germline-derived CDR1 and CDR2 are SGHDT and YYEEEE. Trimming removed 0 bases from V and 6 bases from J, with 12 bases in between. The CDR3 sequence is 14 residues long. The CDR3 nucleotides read TGTGCCAGCAGCTTGGCAGGGTTTCATCCTGAAGCTTTCTTT. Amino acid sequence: CASSLAGFHPEAFF.

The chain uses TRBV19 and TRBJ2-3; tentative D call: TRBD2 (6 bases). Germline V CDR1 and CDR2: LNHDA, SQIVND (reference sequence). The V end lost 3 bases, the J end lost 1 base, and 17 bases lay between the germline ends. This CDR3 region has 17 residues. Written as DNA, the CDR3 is TGTGCCAGTAGTATGAGAGAAGGAGGGTGGGGCACAGATACGCAGTATTTT. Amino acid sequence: CASSMREGGWGTDTQYF.

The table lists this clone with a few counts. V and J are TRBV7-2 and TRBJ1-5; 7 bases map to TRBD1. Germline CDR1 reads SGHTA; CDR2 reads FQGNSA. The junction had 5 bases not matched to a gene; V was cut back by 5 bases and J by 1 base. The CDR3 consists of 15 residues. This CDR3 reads CASSVGTVSNQPQHF. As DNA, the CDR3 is TGTGCCAGCAGCGTGGGGACAGTAAGCAATCAGCCCCAGCATTTT.

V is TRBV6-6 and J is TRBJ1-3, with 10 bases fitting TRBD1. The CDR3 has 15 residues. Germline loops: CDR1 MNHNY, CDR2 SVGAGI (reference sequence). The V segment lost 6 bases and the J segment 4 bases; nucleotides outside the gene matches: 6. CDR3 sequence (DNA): TGTGCCAGCAGCTCCGGGACAGGGGTCGGAAACACCATATATTTT. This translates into CASSSGTGVGNTIYF.

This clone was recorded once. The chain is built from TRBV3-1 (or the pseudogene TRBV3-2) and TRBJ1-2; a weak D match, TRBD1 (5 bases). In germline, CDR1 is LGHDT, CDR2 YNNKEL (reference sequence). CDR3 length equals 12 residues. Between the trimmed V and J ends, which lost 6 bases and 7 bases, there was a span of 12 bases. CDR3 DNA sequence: TGTGCCAGCAGTTTGAGACAGTCTGGCTACACCTTC. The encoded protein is CASSLRQSGYTF.

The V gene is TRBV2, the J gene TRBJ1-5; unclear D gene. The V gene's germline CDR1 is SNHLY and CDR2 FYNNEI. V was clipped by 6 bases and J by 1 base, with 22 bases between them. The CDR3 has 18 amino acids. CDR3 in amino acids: CASRPELLGPDSNQPQHF. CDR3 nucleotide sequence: TGTGCCAGCAGGCCGGAACTGTTGGGCCCGGACAGCAATCAGCCCCAGCATTTT.

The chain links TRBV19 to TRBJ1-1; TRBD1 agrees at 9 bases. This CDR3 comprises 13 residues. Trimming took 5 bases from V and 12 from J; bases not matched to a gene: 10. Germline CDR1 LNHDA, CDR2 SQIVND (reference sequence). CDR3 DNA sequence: TGTGCCAGTAGTTTCCGGGACAGGGAGACAACTTTCTTT. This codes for CASSFRDRETTFF.

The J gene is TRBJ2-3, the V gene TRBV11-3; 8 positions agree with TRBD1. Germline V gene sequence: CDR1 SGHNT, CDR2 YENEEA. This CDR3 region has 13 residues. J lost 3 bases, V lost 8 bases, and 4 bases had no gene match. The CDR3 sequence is CASSTGATDTQYF. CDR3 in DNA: TGTGCCAGCTCGACAGGGGCAACAGATACGCAGTATTTT.

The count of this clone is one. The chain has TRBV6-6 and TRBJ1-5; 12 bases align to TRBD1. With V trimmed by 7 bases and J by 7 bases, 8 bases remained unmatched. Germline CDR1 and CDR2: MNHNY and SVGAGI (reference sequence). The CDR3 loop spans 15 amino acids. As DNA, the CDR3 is TGTGCCAGCAAGAGGGGACAGGGGGCCGAACAGCCCCAGCATTTT. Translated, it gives CASKRGQGAEQPQHF.

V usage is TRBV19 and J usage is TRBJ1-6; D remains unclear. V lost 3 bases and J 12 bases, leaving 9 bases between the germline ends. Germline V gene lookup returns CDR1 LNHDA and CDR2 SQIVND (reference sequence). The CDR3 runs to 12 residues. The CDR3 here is CASSIQEGPLHF. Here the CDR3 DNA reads TGTGCCAGTAGTATCCAAGAAGGACCCCTCCACTTT. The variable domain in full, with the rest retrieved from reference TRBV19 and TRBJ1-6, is DGGITQSPKYLFRKEGQNVTLSCEQNLNHDAMYWYRQDPGQGLRLIYYSQIVNDFQKGDIAEGYSVSREKKESFPLTVTSAQKNPTAFYLCASSIQEGPLHFGNGTRLTVT.

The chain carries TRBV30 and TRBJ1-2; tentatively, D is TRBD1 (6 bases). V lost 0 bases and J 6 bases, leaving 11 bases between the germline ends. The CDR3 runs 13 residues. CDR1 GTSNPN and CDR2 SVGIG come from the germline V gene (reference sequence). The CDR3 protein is CAWSVRGIDGYTF. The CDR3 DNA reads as TGTGCCTGGAGTGTTAGGGGGATCGATGGCTACACCTTC.

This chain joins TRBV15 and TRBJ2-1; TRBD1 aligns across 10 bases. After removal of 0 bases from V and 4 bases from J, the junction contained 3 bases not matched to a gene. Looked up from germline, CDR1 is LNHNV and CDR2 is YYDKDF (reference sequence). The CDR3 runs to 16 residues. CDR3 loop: CATSRDPGQGYNEQFF. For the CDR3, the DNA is TGTGCCACCAGCAGAGATCCGGGACAGGGGTACAATGAGCAGTTCTTC.

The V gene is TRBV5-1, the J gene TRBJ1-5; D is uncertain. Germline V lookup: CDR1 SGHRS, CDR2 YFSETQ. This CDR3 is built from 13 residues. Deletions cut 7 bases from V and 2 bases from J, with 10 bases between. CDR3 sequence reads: CASSPEGNQPQHF. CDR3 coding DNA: TGCGCCAGCTCCCCCGAGGGCAATCAGCCCCAGCATTTT.

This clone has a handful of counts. CDR3 bases: TGTGCCTGGAGTGTAAGCGTTGCGGATAATGAGCAGTTCTTC. Translating it yields CAWSVSVADNEQFF. The rearrangement links TRBV30 to TRBJ2-1; D not resolved. The CDR3 covers 14 residues. V lost 0 bases, J lost 7 bases, and 13 bases lay in between. The V gene's germline CDR1 is GTSNPN and CDR2 SVGIG (reference sequence).